Listed below are T cell receptor beta chains from one sample, sequenced in a study of spatial heterogeneity in lung cancer. TCRdb redid the calling of the 5' RACE reads with MiXCR, one entry per CDR3 protein. The sample carries roughly 32,000 distinct CDR3 sequences, 8% to 13% recorded once. The input for sequencing was PBMCs, taken at follow-up. Receptors originate from a female donor with early-stage non-small cell lung cancer. The conserved cysteine and the conserved F or W are not part of the CDR3 here.

CDR3aa	v_gene
ATSESTGGDYGYT	TRBV24-1
ASRGEGRCGTEAF	TRBV27
ASSLSGAGEQF	TRBV13
ASSLWEVEPQH	TRBV28
ASSSTVWNTEAF	TRBV7-8
ASSSPHPDTQY	TRBV28
ASSSFFQADGDTQY	TRBV28
ASSEFGSSGNTIY	TRBV25-1
ASSTDRGDTEAF	TRBV9
SAEVTSGAHEQY	TRBV20-1
ASSPRTGGYEQY	TRBV7-6
ASSYRALYEQY	TRBV6-5
SASGQGNSYEQY	TRBV20-1
ASSRSGVLLSTDTQY	TRBV14
ASSIQDGSNQPQH	TRBV19
ARLKGGPDTEAF	TRBV21-1
ASSQTLGDTDTQY	TRBV7-6
ASSESETQY	TRBV25-1
ASSLLGGPVTGELF	TRBV28
ASSLQLSLAYEQY	TRBV28
ASGLIPGTILNTIY	TRBV12-5
ATSDTDRGPTDTQY	TRBV24-1
ASSYLRGEKLF	TRBV6-5
ASSAGRGNTEAF	TRBV2
ASRAGTSGGEEQF	TRBV2
SARGTEEPLFYEQF	TRBV20-1
ASGGAGELF	TRBV19
ASSHSGGNEQF	TRBV4-3
ASSESHFYSNQPQH	TRBV6-1
ASVGAGGGSYEQY	TRBV12-3/TRBV12-4
SATTGQFNTGELF	TRBV20-1